This T cell receptor (beta chain) was retrieved from a study of blood T cell repertoires in COVID-19. Turning to the study itself: Researchers got acute and convalescent COVID-19 samples from the United States, Italy and Spain. T cells, B-cell-depleted T cells, or PBMCs supplied cDNA or gDNA.

This clone appeared a single time. The CDR3 covers 11 residues. Between the trimmed V and J ends, which lost 7 bases and 6 bases, there was a span of 12 bases. Germline values: CDR1 SQVTM, CDR2 ANQGSEA. Original processing methods: It was from reference gene primer amplification that nucleated cell counts were estimated. This table comes from immunoSEQ multiplex PCR, and its TCRdb copy is limited to in-frame clones, with some not included. V and J calls plus clone size are reproduced from that table; the DNA served to infer D and trimming. The data contain under 300,000 clones, around 83% of them singletons.

This receptor was identified in a middle-aged man who had recovered from COVID-19. The J gene is TRBJ1-2, the V gene TRBV29-1; D is uncertain. Sequencing was performed on peripheral blood. The DNA of the CDR3 is TGCAGCGCGACGGGATCGGATGGCTACACCTTC. Translated: CSATGSDGYTF.